The rows below give T cell receptor beta chains drawn from one sample of a study of T cells in lung cancer brain metastases. The table came from immunoSEQ multiplex PCR; TCRdb's copy has only in-frame clones and leaves some out. The sample consists of under 550 clones, around 90% of them appearing once. Sequencing used tumor tissue from a brain metastasis. The origin of the receptors is a man between 65 and 85 years old with non-small cell lung cancer that had spread to the brain. The CDR3 runs from the conserved cysteine through the conserved F or W. The D gene is left open where the match is weak. Rows may omit the clone size; those that give it use once, few, many or a size class.

abundance	d_gene	v_gene	j_gene	CDR3nt	CDR3aa
.	TRBD2	TRBV30	TRBJ2-1	TGTGCCTGGAGTGTAATTGGCGGGAGGAGGAATGAGCAGTTCTTC	CAWSVIGGRRNEQFF
.	.	TRBV5-1	TRBJ1-1	TGCGCCAGCAGCCATCTAGATCTGAACACTGAAGCTTTCTTT	CASSHLDLNTEAFF
.	.	TRBV9	TRBJ1-2	TGTGCCAGCAGCCGAGATGGGGGGGCCTATGGCTACACCTTC	CASSRDGGAYGYTF
.	.	TRBV28	TRBJ2-5	TGTGCCAGCAGTCCAACCGGGGCCCGGGCCCAGTACTTC	CASSPTGARAQYF
.	.	TRBV5-6	TRBJ2-7	TGTGCCAGCAGCTGGGGAGGTACCTACGAGCAGTACTTC	CASSWGGTYEQYF
.	TRBD1	TRBV5-1	TRBJ1-3	TGCGCCAGCAGCTTGGACCGACAGGGGACCTCTGGAAACACCATATATTTT	CASSLDRQGTSGNTIYF
.	.	TRBV7-9	TRBJ2-7	TGTGCCAGCAGCGCCCCAAGGTACGAGCAGTACTTC	CASSAPRYEQYF
few	.	TRBV5-1	TRBJ2-5	TGCGCCAGCAGCTTCTTGGACCAAGAGACCCAGTACTTC	CASSFLDQETQYF
.	.	TRBV21-1	TRBJ2-3	TGTGCCAGCAGCAAAGTTGCGGGGAGGGATACGCAGTATTTT	CASSKVAGRDTQYF
.	TRBD1	TRBV29-1	TRBJ2-2	TGCAGCGGCGACAGGGGGACCGGGGAGCTGTTTTTT	CSGDRGTGELFF
.	.	TRBV11-2	TRBJ2-7	TGTGCCAGCAGCCGAGACGGGAGAGGGTTTGGGGACGAGCAGTACTTC	CASSRDGRGFGDEQYF
.	TRBD1	TRBV19	TRBJ1-2	TGTGCCAGTAGCCGGACAGGGGCGTTTAACTATGGCTACACCTTC	CASSRTGAFNYGYTF
.	TRBD2	TRBV29-1	TRBJ2-5	TGCAGCGTTGGAGCGGGGGGAGCGGGAGTAGAGACCCAGTACTTC	CSVGAGGAGVETQYF
.	.	TRBV11-2	TRBJ1-1	TGTGCCAGCAGCTCGGACGGTTTGAACACTGAAGCTTTCTTT	CASSSDGLNTEAFF
.	TRBD1	TRBV29-1	TRBJ2-7	TGCAGCGCCAAAGGGGGAACCGGGACAGGGCTTTACGAGCAGTACTTC	CSAKGGTGTGLYEQYF
.	.	TRBV7-9	TRBJ2-1	TGTGCCAGCAGCTTAGGCCCAGGAAGAATTGGGAATGAGCAGTTCTTC	CASSLGPGRIGNEQFF
.	.	TRBV27	TRBJ2-7	TGTGCCAGCAGTTTTGACAGGGGAGGGCTCACCTACGAGCAGTACTTC	CASSFDRGGLTYEQYF
.	.	TRBV27	TRBJ2-7	TGTGCCAGCAGGGACACATACGAGCAGTACTTC	CASRDTYEQYF
.	.	TRBV6-5	TRBJ2-1	TGTGCCACCTCGGAGGGCCTTGAGCAGTTCTTC	CATSEGLEQFF
once	TRBD1	TRBV25-1	TRBJ1-2	TGTGCCAGCAGTGAATGGGACAGACCCAACTATGGCTACACCTTC	CASSEWDRPNYGYTF
.	TRBD1	TRBV28	TRBJ1-2	TGTGCCAGCCGAACTCCCGGGACAGATGGCTACACCTTC	CASRTPGTDGYTF
once	.	TRBV15	TRBJ2-7	TGTGCCACCAGCAGAGTGGGAGGAGGACAGGGACTACGCGAGCAGTACTTC	CATSRVGGGQGLREQYF
.	.	TRBV5-4	TRBJ2-2	TGTGCCAGCAGCTCAGGAGCGGCGCCGACCGGGGAGCTGTTTTTT	CASSSGAAPTGELFF
.	.	TRBV6-1	TRBJ2-7	TGTGCCAGCGATACAGGGAACTCCTACGAGCAGTACTTC	CASDTGNSYEQYF
once	.	TRBV6-1	TRBJ1-4	TGTGCCAGCAGTGAGTGGGGGGCGGGGAATGAAAAACTGTTTTTT	CASSEWGAGNEKLFF
.	.	TRBV6-1	TRBJ1-3	TGTGCCACTACAGGGTTGCTTTACTCTGGAAACACCATATATTTT	CATTGLLYSGNTIYF
once	.	TRBV9	TRBJ1-5	TGTGCCAGCAGCCCGGGTCCGGCTAATCAGCCCCAGCATTTT	CASSPGPANQPQHF
.	TRBD2	TRBV7-2	TRBJ2-3	TGTGCCAGCAGCTTAGAGGGACTAGCGGGGGGAGCAGATACGCAGTATTTT	CASSLEGLAGGADTQYF
few	.	TRBV11-2	TRBJ1-2	TGTGCCAGCAGCTTTATGGGTGTTGGCTACACCTTC	CASSFMGVGYTF
.	TRBD1	TRBV7-3	TRBJ2-1	TGTGCCAGCAGCTTAACACCGACAGGGGAAGGAAGGAATGAGCAGTTCTTC	CASSLTPTGEGRNEQFF
once	.	TRBV27	TRBJ2-3	TGTGCCAGCAGGGCCGAGGGGAAAAAGGGTACGCAGTATTTT	CASRAEGKKGTQYF
.	.	TRBV9	TRBJ2-5	TGTGCCAGCAGCGTAGAAGGGGGGCAGCGGGAGACCCAGTACTTC	CASSVEGGQRETQYF
once	TRBD2	TRBV5-1	TRBJ2-7	TGCGCCAGCAGCTCACAAGGACTAGCGAGAAGGGCCTACGAGCAGTACTTC	CASSSQGLARRAYEQYF
.	.	TRBV7-1	TRBJ2-6	TGTGCCAGCAGCCCAAGCCAACGAGGACAAAGTCGGGCCAACGTCCTGACTTTC	CASSPSQRGQSRANVLTF
.	.	TRBV27	TRBJ1-1	TGTGCCAGCAGTCCCCGGGAGACGGGGAACACTGAAGCTTTCTTT	CASSPRETGNTEAFF
.	.	TRBV30	TRBJ1-1	TGTGCCTGGAGTGGGGACACTGAAGCTTTCTTT	CAWSGDTEAFF
.	.	TRBV5-1	TRBJ2-2	TGCGCCAGCAGCTTGATAAGGGGCCCAGGGGAGCTGTTTTTT	CASSLIRGPGELFF
.	.	TRBV11-1	TRBJ2-5	TGTGCCAGCAGCTTAGCCCAGCCCCAAGAGACCCAGTACTTC	CASSLAQPQETQYF
few	TRBD1	TRBV29-1	TRBJ1-2	TGCAGCGTTGATCAGGGGGCTCCTGATGGCTACACCTTC	CSVDQGAPDGYTF
.	.	TRBV18	TRBJ2-7	TGTGCCAGCTCACCAAGCAGGGGACTGAGTTACGAGCAGTACTTC	CASSPSRGLSYEQYF
.	.	TRBV2	TRBJ1-4	TGTGCCAGCAGACAGACGACAAGGGAAAAACTGTTTTTT	CASRQTTREKLFF
once	.	TRBV21-1	TRBJ1-1	TGTGCCAGCAGATTATTCTTAGCTACAATTCGCACTGAAGCTTTCTTT	CASRLFLATIRTEAFF
.	.	TRBV7-7	TRBJ2-7	TGTGCCAGCAGCGCGCTCCAGGGGATGGCCTACGAGCAGTACTTC	CASSALQGMAYEQYF
.	TRBD1	TRBV28	TRBJ2-3	TGTGCCAGCAGCCTCTTTACAGGGGGAGATACGCAGTATTTT	CASSLFTGGDTQYF
.	TRBD2	TRBV9	TRBJ2-4	TGTGCCAGCAGCGCGGGGGGTTTCGACATTCAGTACTTC	CASSAGGFDIQYF
once	.	TRBV27	TRBJ2-2	TGTGCCAGCAATTCGGATGGCGGGGAGCTGTTTTTT	CASNSDGGELFF
.	.	TRBV30	TRBJ2-7	TGTGCCTGGAGTGTCGGGACCCTTCTTGAGCAGTACTTC	CAWSVGTLLEQYF
.	.	TRBV18	TRBJ2-1	TGTGCCAGCTCACCGGACTATTACTACAATGAGCAGTTCTTC	CASSPDYYYNEQFF
.	.	TRBV5-5	TRBJ1-1	TGTGCCAGCAGTTGGGACAACGTGAACACTGAAGCTTTCTTT	CASSWDNVNTEAFF
.	.	TRBV7-3	TRBJ2-7	TGTGCCAGCAGCCAAGGACAGGAGCAGTACTTC	CASSQGQEQYF
.	.	TRBV19	TRBJ2-7	TGTGCCAGTGGAAGGGGAGAGTACGAGCAGTACTTC	CASGRGEYEQYF
.	.	TRBV5-1	TRBJ2-7	TGCGCCAGCAGCTTAGGGCAGGGACCGAACGAGCAGTACTTC	CASSLGQGPNEQYF
.	.	TRBV14	TRBJ1-1	TGTGCCAGCAGCCAAGACCTCAACACTGAAGCTTTCTTT	CASSQDLNTEAFF
.	.	TRBV19	TRBJ1-1	TGTGCCAGTAGTATAACCGGCGGAGGTGGCGGAGCTTTCTTT	CASSITGGGGGAFF